The 30 T cell receptor beta chains listed next were all sequenced from one sample in a study of human T cells and chemical hapten exposure. Time point: patch test 1, 2 weeks after DPC sensitization. Sample treatment: therapeutic diphenylcyclopropenone sensitization with weekly scalp DPC. TCRdb processed the RACE reads anew with MiXCR; each CDR3 protein has one entry. The sample has approximately 82,000 distinct CDR3 sequences, roughly a tenth seen once. The source was whole blood, collected in connection with sensitization to the hapten diphenylcyclopropenone (DPC). The origin of the receptors is a middle-aged man with alopecia areata. Some clones in this sample may be carry-over from other donors' samples.

The chain joins TRBV7-2 to TRBJ2-3; the match to TRBD2 covers 13 bases. J was trimmed by 1 base and V by 5 bases; bases with no gene match: 12. Germline lookup yields CDR1 SGHTA and CDR2 FQGNSA. This CDR3 contains 19 residues. CDR3 region: CASSQGLAGRRFGTDTQYF. Here the CDR3 DNA reads TGTGCCAGCAGCCAGGGACTAGCGGGAAGAAGATTCGGCACAGATACGCAGTATTTT.

The V and J genes are TRBV6-2 or TRBV6-3 and TRBJ2-7; 9 bases are a match to TRBD2. The germline V gene has CDR1 MNHEY and CDR2 SVGEGT. The CDR3 is 15 amino acids. CDR3 in amino acids: CASSDSSGKGYEQYV. CDR3 nucleotide sequence: TGTGCCAGCAGTGACTCTAGCGGGAAAGGATACGAGCAGTACGTC.

This clonotype has just a few counts. V and J are TRBV20-1 and TRBJ2-3; 8 nucleotides agree with TRBD2. Looked up from germline, CDR1 is DFQATT and CDR2 is SNEGSKA (reference sequence). This CDR3 is 15 amino acids long. V lost 5 bases and J lost 0; bases outside the gene matches: 7. CDR3 amino acids: CSAAEASGSTDTQYF. For the CDR3, the DNA is TGCAGTGCTGCGGAAGCTAGCGGGAGCACAGATACGCAGTATTTT.

This clonotype was counted ten times or more. This sequence joins TRBV19 and TRBJ1-5; D uncertain. Trimming cost V 3 bases and J 2 bases, with 17 bases left between them. Germline-derived CDR1 and CDR2 are LNHDA and SQIVND (reference sequence). This CDR3 has 17 residues. The CDR3 protein is CASSIPSWERRNQPQHF. Written as DNA, the CDR3 is TGTGCCAGTAGTATCCCCTCGTGGGAGCGCCGCAATCAGCCCCAGCATTTT.

The chain combines TRBV12-3 or TRBV12-4 with TRBJ2-3; D remains unclear. The CDR3 is made up of 12 amino acids. The V and J ends lost 5 bases and 6 bases respectively, with 9 bases between them. The CDR3: CASSRRYDTQYF. For the CDR3, the DNA is TGTGCCAGCAGTCGCCGGTACGATACGCAGTATTTT.

This rearrangement joins TRBV7-2 to TRBJ2-1, with D perhaps given as TRBD1 or TRBD2 (6 bases each). Trimming removed 5 bases from V and 5 bases from J, with 19 bases in between. Germline V gives CDR1 SGHTA, CDR2 FQGNSA. This CDR3 is built from 16 residues. CDR3 in amino acids: CASSKQGGAGHNEQFF. In nucleotides, the CDR3 is TGTGCCAGCAGCAAACAGGGCGGAGCGGGCCACAATGAGCAGTTCTTC.

The CDR3, as DNA: TGTGCCAGCAGACGGGGGGCTAGCGGATCCACCGGGGAGCTGTTTTTT. Translation: CASRRGASGSTGELFF. The gene calls are TRBV6-5 and TRBJ2-2; D perhaps matches TRBD2 (7 bases). The CDR3 sequence is 16 residues long. Germline CDR1 MNHEY, CDR2 SVGAGI. V gave up 6 bases and J gave up 4 bases, with 18 bases separating them.

This clonotype occurred many times. The genes are TRBV7-8 and TRBJ1-1, with a possible D match to TRBD1 (5 bases). The V end was cut by 5 bases, the J end by 2 bases, with 12 bases between. The CDR3 sequence is 14 residues long. CDR1 and CDR2 (germline): SGHVS, FQNEAQ. CDR3: CASSPGHINTEAFF. CDR3 DNA: TGTGCCAGCAGCCCAGGACACATAAACACTGAAGCTTTCTTT.

The chain links TRBV7-2 to TRBJ2-3; D is possibly TRBD1 (5 bases). Germline loops: CDR1 SGHTA, CDR2 FQGNSA. V lost 7 bases and J lost 2, with 10 bases in between. The CDR3 spans 13 residues. The DNA of the CDR3 is TGTGCCAGCAATAAGGACAACACAGATACGCAGTATTTT. Encoded protein: CASNKDNTDTQYF.

In this sample, this clonotype turned up a few times. V is TRBV6-5 and J is TRBJ2-1; possibly TRBD2 for D (6 bases). Germline assignment: CDR1 MNHEY and CDR2 SVGAGI. V lost 4 bases to trimming and J lost 4 bases, with 11 bases between them. There are 14 residues in the CDR3. The CDR3 protein is CASSSRLVYNEQFF. The CDR3 DNA follows: TGTGCCAGCAGTTCGCGACTAGTTTACAATGAGCAGTTCTTC.

The chain carries TRBV29-1 and TRBJ2-1; tentatively, D is TRBD1 (5 bases). The CDR3 has 14 residues. Between the trimmed V and J ends, which lost 6 bases and 0 bases, there was a span of 12 bases. CDR1 SQVTM and CDR2 ANQGSEA come from the germline V gene. The CDR3 here is CSVTTAYSYNEQFF. The CDR3 coding sequence is TGCAGCGTAACGACAGCCTACTCCTACAATGAGCAGTTCTTC.

In its sample, this clonotype was seen a few times. As DNA, the CDR3 is TGCAGCGTTAGGACTGGAGATACGCAGTATTTT. Translation: CSVRTGDTQYF. The chain uses TRBV29-1 and TRBJ2-3; D might be TRBD2 (5 bases). This CDR3 contains 11 residues. Germline assignment: CDR1 SQVTM and CDR2 ANQGSEA. V was pared by 5 bases and J by 5 bases, with 8 bases between.

This clonotype was seen a handful of times. The chain has TRBV6-1 and TRBJ2-3, with no clear D. The germline gives CDR1 MNHNS, CDR2 SASEGT. Deletions cut 6 bases from V and 0 bases from J, with 7 bases between. The CDR3 covers 13 residues. The CDR3 DNA is TGTGCCAGCAGACCGCAGAGCACAGATACGCAGTATTTT. Amino acid sequence: CASRPQSTDTQYF.

A few counts support this clonotype. The genes are TRBV28 and TRBJ2-7; D may correspond to TRBD1 or TRBD2 (5 bases each). The CDR3 is made up of 15 amino acids. CDR1 is MDHEN and CDR2 is SYDVKM in the germline V gene. The germline V and J ends were trimmed by 5 bases and 3 bases, with 17 bases remaining between them. The CDR3 loop reads CASSTTGPKFYEQYF. Written as DNA, the CDR3 is TGTGCCAGCAGTACCACGGGACCGAAATTCTACGAGCAGTACTTC.

This clonotype showed up just a few times. V and J are TRBV29-1 and TRBJ2-3, with 8 bases identical to TRBD1. Looked up from germline, CDR1 is SQVTM and CDR2 is ANQGSEA. CDR3 size: 13 residues. The CDR3 DNA is TGCAGTCTGTCGGACAGGGGCACAGATACGCAGTATTTT. Residues: CSLSDRGTDTQYF.

The V gene is TRBV10-3, the J gene TRBJ2-3; TRBD1 aligns across 9 bases. The CDR3 has 14 residues. V gave up 7 bases and J gave up 3 bases; unmatched junction bases: 5. Germline V gives CDR1 ENHRY, CDR2 SYGVKD. This CDR3 reads CAITPGQGTDTQYF. CDR3 DNA: TGTGCCATCACGCCGGGACAGGGAACAGATACGCAGTATTTT.

On this clonotype: A much larger clone differs by one base, so this may be a read error. The V and J genes are TRBV14 and TRBJ2-3, with D possibly TRBD2 on 6 matching bases. Germline CDR1 and CDR2: SGHDN and FVKESK. The CDR3 length is 15 residues. Here the CDR3 reads CANSPFTGETDTQYF. CDR3 sequence (DNA): TGTGCCAACAGCCCCTTTACGGGGGAAACAGATACGCAGTATTTT.

This sequence joins TRBV20-1 and TRBJ2-2; 8 bases line up with TRBD1. Trimming at V came to 6 bases and at J to 4 bases, leaving 10 bases not matched to a gene. This CDR3 has 15 amino acids. CDR1 and CDR2 from the germline V gene are DFQATT and SNEGSKA (reference sequence). The CDR3 DNA reads as TGCAGTGCGCCAGCACAGGGGGGTGGCACCGGGGAGCTGTTTTTT. The encoded protein is CSAPAQGGGTGELFF.

This clonotype was seen a few times. The V gene is TRBV7-2, the J gene TRBJ2-3; D is uncertain. This CDR3 spans 15 amino acids. Per the germline V gene, CDR1 is SGHTA and CDR2 is FQGNSA. Trimming left V 4 bases short and J 0 bases short, with 11 bases between. CDR3 nucleotide sequence: TGTGCCAGCAGCTATACACAACTTAGCACAGATACGCAGTATTTT. Its protein product is CASSYTQLSTDTQYF.

The sample holds a few counts of this clonotype. This chain joins TRBV3-1 and TRBJ1-2; 10 bases agree with TRBD1. The CDR3 runs 18 residues. Trimming cost V 0 bases and J 2 bases; bases outside gene matches: 9. Germline assignment: CDR1 LGHDT and CDR2 YNNKEL (reference sequence). The DNA for the CDR3 is TGTGCCAGCAGCCAAGATGAGGGGCGGGGACAGGGGAACTATGGCTACACCTTC. Translated: CASSQDEGRGQGNYGYTF.

In this sample, this clonotype turned up a few times. V is TRBV15 and J is TRBJ2-7, with D maybe TRBD1 (6 bases). Trimming left V 0 bases short and J 5 bases short, with 11 bases between. CDR1 LNHNV and CDR2 YYDKDF come from the germline V gene (reference sequence). The CDR3 is made up of 14 amino acids. CDR3 residues: CATSRDLQGDEQYV. CDR3 DNA: TGTGCCACCAGCAGAGATCTACAGGGCGACGAGCAGTACGTC.

This clonotype was seen a few times. The chain has TRBV13 and TRBJ2-2; 7 nucleotides match TRBD2. This CDR3 has 16 amino acids. The V gene end was trimmed by 5 bases and the J gene end by 4 bases; junction bases not matched to a gene: 10. Germline V gene sequence: CDR1 PRHDT, CDR2 FYEKMQ (reference sequence). CDR3 amino acids: CASSPRGLEPTGELFF. The CDR3 bases are TGTGCCAGCAGCCCGCGTGGACTAGAGCCCACCGGGGAGCTGTTTTTT.

The genes are TRBV3-2 and TRBJ2-7. TRBV3-2 is noted as a pseudogene. This CDR3 has 15 residues. CDR3 bases: TGTGCCAGCAGCCAAGATATTGGAGGGTACTACGAGCAGTACGTC. Amino acid sequence: CASSQDIGGYYEQYV.

CDR3 sequence reads: CAISDMGENSPLHF. Written as DNA, the CDR3 is TGTGCCATCAGTGATATGGGTGAGAATTCACCCCTCCACTTT. This chain links TRBV10-3 with TRBJ1-6; D uncertain. Germline values: CDR1 ENHRY, CDR2 SYGVKD. The ends were cut back, 3 bases at V and 7 bases at J, with 10 bases in the middle. The CDR3 is 14 amino acids.

The V gene is TRBV10-3, the J gene TRBJ1-4; TRBD1 is a possible D gene (6 bases). V was pared by 2 bases and J by 5 bases, with 9 bases between. Per the germline V gene, CDR1 is ENHRY and CDR2 is SYGVKD. This CDR3 comprises 14 residues. CDR3 sequence (DNA): TGTGCCATCAGTGAGACTACAGGGAATGAAAAACTGTTTTTT. As protein: CAISETTGNEKLFF.

The V gene is TRBV15, the J gene TRBJ2-5; either TRBD1 or TRBD2 may supply D (5 bases each). The CDR3 contains 17 residues. Germline lookup yields CDR1 LNHNV and CDR2 YYDKDF (reference sequence). The V end was cut by 3 bases, the J end by 2 bases, with 19 bases between. Here the CDR3 reads CATSRGSRGDLQETQYF. The CDR3 DNA is TGTGCCACCAGCAGGGGTTCCCGGGGCGACCTACAAGAGACCCAGTACTTC.

V usage is TRBV20-1 and J usage is TRBJ1-1, with D unresolved. Trimming removed 0 bases from V and 1 base from J, with 9 bases in between. Germline V gives CDR1 DFQATT, CDR2 SNEGSKA (reference sequence). The CDR3 length is 14 residues. The CDR3 DNA reads TGCAGTGCTAGAGATGCAGACTGGAACACTGAAGCTTTCTTT. This translates into CSARDADWNTEAFF.

This clonotype was found many times. This chain links TRBV3-1 with TRBJ1-5, with unresolved D. V lost 1 base to trimming and J lost 1 base, with 5 bases between them. Germline CDR1 LGHDT, CDR2 YNNKEL (reference sequence). This CDR3 has 14 residues. Written as DNA, the CDR3 is TGTGCCAGCAGCCAAGGACCAAGCAATCAGCCCCAGCATTTT. Protein product: CASSQGPSNQPQHF.

This clonotype was counted many times. The CDR3 region is CASSFPKWPGELYHTEAFF. As DNA, the CDR3 is TGTGCCAGCAGTTTCCCCAAATGGCCAGGGGAACTTTACCACACTGAAGCTTTCTTT. The V call is TRBV28, the J call TRBJ1-1, with a weak D call TRBD1 (6 bases). The germline V and J ends were trimmed by 3 bases and 3 bases, with 26 bases remaining between them. The CDR3 runs 19 residues. Per the germline V gene, CDR1 is MDHEN and CDR2 is SYDVKM.

This clonotype was recorded a few times. The rearrangement joins TRBV29-1 to TRBJ2-4; D is possibly TRBD2 (5 bases). CDR3 length: 11 amino acids. The germline V gene has CDR1 SQVTM and CDR2 ANQGSEA. V was cut by 6 bases and J by 12 bases, with 15 bases left in between. CDR3 amino acids: CSVVGGEGQYF. The DNA for the CDR3 is TGCAGCGTGGTCGGTGGTGAGGGTCAGTACTTC.